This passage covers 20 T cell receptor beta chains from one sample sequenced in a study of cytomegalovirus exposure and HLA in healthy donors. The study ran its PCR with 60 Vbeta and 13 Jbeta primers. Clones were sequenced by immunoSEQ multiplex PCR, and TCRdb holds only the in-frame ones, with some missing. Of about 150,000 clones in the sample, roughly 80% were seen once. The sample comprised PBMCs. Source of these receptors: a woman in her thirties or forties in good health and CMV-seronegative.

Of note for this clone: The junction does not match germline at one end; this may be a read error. CDR3 in DNA: TGTGCTAGCAGCTTAGGGGCTAGCGGGGCCCTCACAGATACGCAGTATTTT. Amino acids: CASSLGASGALTDTQYF. The chain recombines TRBV7-7 with TRBJ2-3; 9 nucleotides align to TRBD2. Germline V gene sequence: CDR1 SSHAT, CDR2 FNYEAQ (reference sequence). The CDR3 runs to 17 residues. The full variable domain, completed using reference TRBV7-7 and TRBJ2-3, is GAGVSQSPRYKVTKRGQDVTLRCDPISSHATLYWYQQALGQGPEFLTYFNYEAQPDKSGLPSDRFSAERPEGSISTLTIQRTEQRDSAMYRCASSLGASGALTDTQYFGPGTRLTVL.

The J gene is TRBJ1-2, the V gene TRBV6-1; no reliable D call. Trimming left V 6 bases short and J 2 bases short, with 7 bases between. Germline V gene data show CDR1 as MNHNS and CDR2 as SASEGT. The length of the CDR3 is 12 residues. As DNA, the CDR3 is TGTGCCAGCAGGACGGAGAACTATGGCTACACCTTC. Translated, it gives CASRTENYGYTF.

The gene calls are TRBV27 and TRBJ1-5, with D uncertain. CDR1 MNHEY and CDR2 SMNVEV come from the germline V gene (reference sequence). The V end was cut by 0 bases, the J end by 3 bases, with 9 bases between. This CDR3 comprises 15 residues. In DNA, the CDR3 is TGTGCCAGCAGTTTATCGTTGAGAGTCAATCAGCCCCAGCATTTT. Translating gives CASSLSLRVNQPQHF.

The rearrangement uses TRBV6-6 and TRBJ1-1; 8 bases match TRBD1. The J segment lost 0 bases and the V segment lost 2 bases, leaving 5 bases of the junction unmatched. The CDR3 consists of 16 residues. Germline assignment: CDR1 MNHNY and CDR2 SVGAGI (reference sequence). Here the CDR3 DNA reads TGTGCCAGCAGTTACGAGGCAGGGGGCTTGAACACTGAAGCTTTCTTT. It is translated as CASSYEAGGLNTEAFF.

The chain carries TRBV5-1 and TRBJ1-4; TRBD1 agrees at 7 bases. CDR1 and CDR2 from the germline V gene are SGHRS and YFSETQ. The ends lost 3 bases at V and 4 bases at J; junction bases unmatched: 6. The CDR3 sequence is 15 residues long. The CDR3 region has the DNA TGCGCCAGCAGCTCCGGGGACAGAAATAATGAAAAACTGTTTTTT. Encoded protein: CASSSGDRNNEKLFF.

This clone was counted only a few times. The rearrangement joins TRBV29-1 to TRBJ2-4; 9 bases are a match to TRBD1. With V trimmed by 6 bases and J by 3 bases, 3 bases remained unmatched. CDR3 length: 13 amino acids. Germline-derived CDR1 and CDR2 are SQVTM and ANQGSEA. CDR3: CSVTGQGKNIQYF. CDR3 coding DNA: TGCAGCGTGACGGGACAGGGCAAAAACATTCAGTACTTC. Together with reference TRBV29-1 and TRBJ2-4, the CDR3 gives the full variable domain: SAVISQKPSRDICQRGTSLTIQCQVDSQVTMMFWYRQQPGQSLTLIATANQGSEATYESGFVIDKFPISRPNLTFSTLTVSNMSPEDSSIYLCSVTGQGKNIQYFGAGTRLSVL.

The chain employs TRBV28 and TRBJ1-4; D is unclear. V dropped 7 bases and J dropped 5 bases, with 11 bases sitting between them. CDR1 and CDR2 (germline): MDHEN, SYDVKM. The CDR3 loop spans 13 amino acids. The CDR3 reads CASISGGNEKLFF. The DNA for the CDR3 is TGTGCCAGCATTTCTGGCGGGAATGAAAAACTGTTTTTT.

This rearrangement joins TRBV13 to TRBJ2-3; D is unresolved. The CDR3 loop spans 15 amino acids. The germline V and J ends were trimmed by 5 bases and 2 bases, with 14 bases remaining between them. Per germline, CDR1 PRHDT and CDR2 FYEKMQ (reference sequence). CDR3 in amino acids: CASSRRSPLTDTQYF. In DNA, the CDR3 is TGTGCCAGCAGCCGCCGGAGCCCCCTCACAGATACGCAGTATTTT.

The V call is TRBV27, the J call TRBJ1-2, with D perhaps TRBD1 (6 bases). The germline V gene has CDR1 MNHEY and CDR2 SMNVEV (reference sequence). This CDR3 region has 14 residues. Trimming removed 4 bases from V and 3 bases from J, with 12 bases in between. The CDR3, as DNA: TGTGCCAGCAGTTCAGGGGCAGATGACTATGGCTACACCTTC. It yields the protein CASSSGADDYGYTF.

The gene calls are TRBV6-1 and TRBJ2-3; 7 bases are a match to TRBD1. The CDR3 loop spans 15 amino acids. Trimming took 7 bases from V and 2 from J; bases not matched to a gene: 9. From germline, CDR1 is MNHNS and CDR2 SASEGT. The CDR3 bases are TGTGCCAGCAACAGGGGACCCTCCCCCACAGATACGCAGTATTTT. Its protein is CASNRGPSPTDTQYF.

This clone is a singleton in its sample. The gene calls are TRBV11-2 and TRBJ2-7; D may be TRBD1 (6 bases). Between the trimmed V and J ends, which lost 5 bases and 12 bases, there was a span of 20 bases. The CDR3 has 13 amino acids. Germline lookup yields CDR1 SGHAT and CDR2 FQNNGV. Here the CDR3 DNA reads TGTGCCAGCAGCATGGCACACGGGGACAATGGGTACTTC. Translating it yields CASSMAHGDNGYF.

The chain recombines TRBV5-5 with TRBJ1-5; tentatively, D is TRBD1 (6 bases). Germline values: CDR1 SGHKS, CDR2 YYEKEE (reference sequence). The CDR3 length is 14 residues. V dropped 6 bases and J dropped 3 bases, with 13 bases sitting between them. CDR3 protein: CASTPTGTNQPQHF. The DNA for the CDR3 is TGTGCCAGCACCCCCACAGGGACCAATCAGCCCCAGCATTTT.

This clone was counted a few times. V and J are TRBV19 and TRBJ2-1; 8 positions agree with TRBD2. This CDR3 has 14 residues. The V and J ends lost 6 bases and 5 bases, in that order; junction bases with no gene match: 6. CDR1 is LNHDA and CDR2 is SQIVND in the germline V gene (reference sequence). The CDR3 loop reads CASRLAGSNNEQFF. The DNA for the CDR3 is TGTGCCAGTAGGCTAGCGGGTTCGAACAATGAGCAGTTCTTC.

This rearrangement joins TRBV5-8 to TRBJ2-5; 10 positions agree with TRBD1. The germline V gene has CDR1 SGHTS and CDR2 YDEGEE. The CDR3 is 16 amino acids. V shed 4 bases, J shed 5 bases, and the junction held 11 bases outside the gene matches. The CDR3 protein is CASSPGTGDLGETQYF. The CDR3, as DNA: TGTGCCAGCAGCCCCGGGACAGGGGATTTAGGGGAGACCCAGTACTTC.

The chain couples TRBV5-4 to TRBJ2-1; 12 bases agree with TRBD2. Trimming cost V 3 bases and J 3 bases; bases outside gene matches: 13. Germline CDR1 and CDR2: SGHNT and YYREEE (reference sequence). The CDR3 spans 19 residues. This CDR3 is CASSYKRGRTSGNYNEQFF. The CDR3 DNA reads TGTGCCAGCAGCTATAAGAGGGGGAGGACTAGCGGGAACTACAATGAGCAGTTCTTC.

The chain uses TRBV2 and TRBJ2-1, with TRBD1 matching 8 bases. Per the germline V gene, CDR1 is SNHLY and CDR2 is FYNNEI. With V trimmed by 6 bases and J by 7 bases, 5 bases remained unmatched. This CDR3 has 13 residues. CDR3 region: CASSLQGVNEQFF. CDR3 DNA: TGTGCCAGCAGCTTACAGGGGGTGAATGAGCAGTTCTTC.

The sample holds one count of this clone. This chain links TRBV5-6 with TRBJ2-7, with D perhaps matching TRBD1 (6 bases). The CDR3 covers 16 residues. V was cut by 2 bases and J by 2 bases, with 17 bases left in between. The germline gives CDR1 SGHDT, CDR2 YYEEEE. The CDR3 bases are TGTGCCAGCAGCTTACCAACAGGGCTAATAACCTACGAGCAGTACTTC. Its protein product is CASSLPTGLITYEQYF.

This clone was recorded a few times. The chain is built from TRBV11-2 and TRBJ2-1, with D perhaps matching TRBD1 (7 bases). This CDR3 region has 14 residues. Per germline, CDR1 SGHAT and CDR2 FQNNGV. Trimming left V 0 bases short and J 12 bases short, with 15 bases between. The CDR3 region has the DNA TGTGCCAGCAGCTTAGAATGGAGGGGGGACAGGCAGTTCTTC. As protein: CASSLEWRGDRQFF. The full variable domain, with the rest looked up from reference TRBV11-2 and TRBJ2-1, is EAGVAQSPRYKIIEKRQSVAFWCNPISGHATLYWYQQILGQGPKLLIQFQNNGVVDDSQLPKDRFSAERLKGVDSTLKIQPAKLEDSAVYLCASSLEWRGDRQFFGPGTRLTVL.

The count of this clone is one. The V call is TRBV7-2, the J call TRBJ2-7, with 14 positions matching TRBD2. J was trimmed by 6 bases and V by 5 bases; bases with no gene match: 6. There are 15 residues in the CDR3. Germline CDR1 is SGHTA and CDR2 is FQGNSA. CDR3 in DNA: TGTGCCAGCAGCCCGAGGGGGACTAGCGGGAGCGAGCAGTACTTC. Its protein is CASSPRGTSGSEQYF.

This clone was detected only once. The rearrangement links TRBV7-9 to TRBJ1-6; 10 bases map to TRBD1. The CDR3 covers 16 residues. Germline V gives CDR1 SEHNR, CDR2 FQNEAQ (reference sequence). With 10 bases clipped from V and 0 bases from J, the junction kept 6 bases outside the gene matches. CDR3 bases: TGTGCCACCCTGGGACAGGGGAGCTCCTATAATTCACCCCTCCACTTT. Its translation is CATLGQGSSYNSPLHF.